Below, 8 T cell receptor beta chains from the same sample are listed, as sequenced in a study of CD8 T cells in Susac syndrome. Random hexamers were used to reverse transcribe an amount of roughly 0.5 to 1 ug RNA. TCRdb used MiXCR to reprocess the immunoSEQ multiplex PCR reads, holding one entry per CDR3 protein. The sample records around 190,000 distinct CDR3 sequences, roughly 95% being singletons. The sample comprised CD8+ T cells from PBMCs. The receptors here all came from a human donor with multiple sclerosis.

The chain has TRBV29-1 and TRBJ1-1; D gene ambiguous. Germline CDR1 reads SQVTM; CDR2 reads ANQGSEA. Trimming took off 7 bases at V and 5 bases at J, with 20 bases between the two ends. This CDR3 has 14 amino acids. The CDR3 DNA sequence: TGCAGCGCCCCAACAGCGGGCGGTGGGACTGAAGCTTTCTTT. Protein sequence: CSAPTAGGGTEAFF.

The chain uses TRBV12-3 or TRBV12-4 and TRBJ2-5; 7 nucleotides line up with TRBD1. CDR3 length: 14 residues. V lost 5 bases and J lost 3; bases outside the gene matches: 6. The CDR3 DNA is TGTGCCAGCAGTGGATCCGGGACAGAAGAGACCCAGTACTTC. Translation: CASSGSGTEETQYF.

The chain is built from TRBV7-2 and TRBJ2-1, with 7 positions matching TRBD1. Germline V lookup: CDR1 SGHTA, CDR2 FQGNSA. Trimming at V came to 4 bases and at J to 10 bases, leaving 10 bases not matched to a gene. The CDR3 is made up of 14 amino acids. CDR3 region: CASSSTGSGGEQFF. The CDR3 DNA follows: TGTGCCAGCAGCTCGACAGGGTCTGGGGGAGAGCAGTTCTTC.

The V gene is TRBV14, the J gene TRBJ2-7; D uncertain. V was trimmed by 0 bases and J by 3 bases, leaving 9 bases between them. The CDR3 runs 14 residues. Germline CDR1 and CDR2: SGHDN and FVKESK. This CDR3 is CASSQDNYGYEQYF. CDR3 DNA: TGTGCCAGCAGCCAAGATAACTATGGCTACGAGCAGTACTTC.

This chain uses TRBV29-1 with TRBJ2-7; TRBD2 is a possible D gene (5 bases). V dropped 1 base and J dropped 0 bases, with 19 bases sitting between them. The CDR3 runs to 17 residues. The germline CDR1 and CDR2 sequences are SQVTM and ANQGSEA. CDR3 amino acids: CSVEALPDGRASYEQYF. As DNA, the CDR3 is TGCAGCGTTGAAGCCCTACCGGATGGGAGAGCCTCCTACGAGCAGTACTTC.

This clonotype was picked up a small number of times. The chain joins TRBV7-6 to TRBJ2-7; no clear D. The germline V gene has CDR1 SGHVS and CDR2 FNYEAQ. Trimming pared 1 base from V and 7 bases from J, leaving 11 bases between. The CDR3 covers 13 residues. Written as DNA, the CDR3 is TGTGCCAGCAGCTTAGTTTCAGCTGGGGAGCAGTACTTC. Its translation is CASSLVSAGEQYF. The full variable domain, completed using reference TRBV7-6 and TRBJ2-7, is GAGVSQSPRYKVTKRGQDVALRCDPISGHVSLYWYRQALGQGPEFLTYFNYEAQQDKSGLPNDRFSAERPEGSISTLTIQRTEQRDSAMYRCASSLVSAGEQYFGPGTRLTVT.

This chain uses TRBV20-1 with TRBJ2-7; perhaps TRBD1 as D (6 bases). V was clipped by 0 bases and J by 2 bases, with 11 bases between them. The CDR3 has 14 residues. Per germline, CDR1 DFQATT and CDR2 SNEGSKA (reference sequence). CDR3 sequence (DNA): TGCAGTGCTAGAGACCGTGACAGGACCTACGAGCAGTACTTC. Protein product: CSARDRDRTYEQYF.

The chain joins TRBV7-9 to TRBJ2-5; unclear D gene. This CDR3 has 12 residues. The V end lost 4 bases, the J end lost 5 bases, and 8 bases lay between the germline ends. The germline gives CDR1 SEHNR, CDR2 FQNEAQ (reference sequence). CDR3 residues: CASSSYVETQYF. CDR3 in DNA: TGTGCCAGCAGCTCATACGTGGAGACCCAGTACTTC.